This TCR beta chain was sequenced during a study of T cell responses to AZD1222 COVID-19 vaccine. Background on the study: Pooling was applied to second doses at about 4 or about 12 weeks.

Notes on this clone: Its antigen is unidentified.

Study conclusions and caveats: A mostly white British donor set with more females was recruited, and clonal diversity was possibly underestimated. Samples come after the peak T cell response, not at day 14.

The repertoire was sequenced with immunoSEQ multiplex PCR; TCRdb's copy has only in-frame clones and lacks some. The repertoire holds some 150,000 clones, with approximately 94% as singletons. The CDR3 loop spans 15 amino acids. The germline V gene encodes CDR1 SGHVS and CDR2 FQNEAQ. V was clipped by 1 base and J by 3 bases, with 9 bases between them. This clonotype was obtained from an adult in good health. The chain combines TRBV7-8 with TRBJ2-2, with a tentative D call TRBD2 (5 bases). The input for sequencing was peripheral blood, taken on day 0 of AZD1222 vaccination. DNA for the CDR3: TGTGCCAGCAGCTTAGACGGGATTCACACCGGGGAGCTGTTTTTT. Translation gives CASSLDGIHTGELFF. The full variable domain, rest sourced from reference TRBV7-8 and TRBJ2-2, is GAGVSQSPRYKVAKRGQDVALRCDPISGHVSLFWYQQALGQGPEFLTYFQNEAQLDKSGLPSDRFFAERPEGSVSTLKIQRTQQEDSAVYLCASSLDGIHTGELFFGEGSRLTVL.